This T cell receptor beta chain was identified during a study of vaccination effects on CD4 cells after COVID-19. Expansion with viral peptide pools was applied to antigen-specific CD4+ T cells by the ViraFEST assay prior to sequencing. Following culture for around 10 days, CD4+ T cells were isolated. Participants each got two BNT162b2 or mRNA-1273 vaccine doses. The table came from immunoSEQ multiplex PCR; TCRdb's copy has only in-frame clones and leaves some out. The table shows 65,000 to 70,000 clones, with less than 80% occurring only once. As concerns this clone: As yet, its antigen is unknown.

There are 13 residues in the CDR3. Germline CDR1 KGHDR, CDR2 SFDVKD. The germline V and J ends were trimmed by 3 bases and 7 bases, with 11 bases remaining between them. Sequences were derived from CD4+ T cells from PBMCs cultured with HCoV-OC43 spike peptides, sampled after COVID-19 vaccination. As for subset: HCoV-OC43 spike overlapping peptide pool stimulation. The receptor was derived from a human donor who received a COVID-19 vaccine. The chain links TRBV24-1 to TRBJ1-2; D might be TRBD1 (6 bases). CDR3 nucleotide sequence: TGTGCCACCAGTGATAGGGGGGCCGCTGGCTACACCTTC. It specifies CATSDRGAAGYTF.